This TCR beta chain was captured by sequencing in a study of CD8 T cells in acute hepatitis C reinfection. The study's findings and limits: Diversity was high, without significant differences between resolver and chronic groups.

Stated time point: acute HCV infection, within 168 days of estimated infection date. The hepatitis C virus-specific receptor repertoire was characterized directly ex vivo, with no prior expansion in culture. Profiled with immunoSEQ multiplex PCR; TCRdb holds only in-frame clones, not every one. The data show some 1,300 clones, with around 50% seen just once and approximately 7.9% held by the top ten. Sequenced material: HCV NS3-1073 tetramer-sorted CD8+ T cells from PBMCs, taken during acute infection. This receptor was identified in a woman aged 18-29 years with chronic hepatitis C.

CDR3 in amino acids: CASSQDMAAGGGNEQFF. In DNA form, the CDR3 reads TGTGCCAGCAGCCAAGATATGGCAGCGGGGGGAGGGAATGAGCAGTTCTTC. The chain carries TRBV4-2 and TRBJ2-1, with 9 bases fitting TRBD2. This CDR3 region has 17 residues. The V and J ends lost 0 bases and 7 bases, in that order; junction bases with no gene match: 10. Germline CDR1 LGHNA, CDR2 YNFKEQ.